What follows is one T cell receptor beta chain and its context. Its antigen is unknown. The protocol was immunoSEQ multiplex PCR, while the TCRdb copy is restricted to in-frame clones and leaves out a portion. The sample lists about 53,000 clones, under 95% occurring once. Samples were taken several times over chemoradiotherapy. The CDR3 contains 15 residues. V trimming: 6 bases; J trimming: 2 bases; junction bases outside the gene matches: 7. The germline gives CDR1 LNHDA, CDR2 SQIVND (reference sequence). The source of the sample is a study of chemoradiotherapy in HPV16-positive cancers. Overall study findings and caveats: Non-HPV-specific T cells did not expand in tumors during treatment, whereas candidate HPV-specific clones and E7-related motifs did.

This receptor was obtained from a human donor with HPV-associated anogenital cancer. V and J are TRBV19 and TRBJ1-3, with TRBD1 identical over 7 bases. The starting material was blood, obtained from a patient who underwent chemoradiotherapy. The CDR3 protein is CASRISGQTGNTIYF. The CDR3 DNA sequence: TGTGCCAGTAGGATATCGGGACAGACTGGAAACACCATATATTTT. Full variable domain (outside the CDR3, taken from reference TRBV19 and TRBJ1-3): DGGITQSPKYLFRKEGQNVTLSCEQNLNHDAMYWYRQDPGQGLRLIYYSQIVNDFQKGDIAEGYSVSREKKESFPLTVTSAQKNPTAFYLCASRISGQTGNTIYFGEGSWLTVV.